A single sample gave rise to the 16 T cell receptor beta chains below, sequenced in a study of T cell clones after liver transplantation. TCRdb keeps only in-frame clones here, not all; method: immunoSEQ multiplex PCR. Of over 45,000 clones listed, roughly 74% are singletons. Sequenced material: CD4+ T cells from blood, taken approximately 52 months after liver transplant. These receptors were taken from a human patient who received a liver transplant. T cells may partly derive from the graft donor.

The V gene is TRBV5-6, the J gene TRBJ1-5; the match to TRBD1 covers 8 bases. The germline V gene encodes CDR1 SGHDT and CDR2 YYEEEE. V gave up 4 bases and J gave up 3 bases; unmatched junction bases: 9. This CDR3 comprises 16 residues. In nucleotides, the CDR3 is TGTGCCAGCAGCACAGGACAGGGCAAATCCAATCAGCCCCAGCATTTT. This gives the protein CASSTGQGKSNQPQHF.

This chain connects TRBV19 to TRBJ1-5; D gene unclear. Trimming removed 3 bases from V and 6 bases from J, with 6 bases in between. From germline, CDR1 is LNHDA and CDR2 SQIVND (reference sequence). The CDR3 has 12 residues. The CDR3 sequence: CASSIFPQPQHF. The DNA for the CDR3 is TGTGCCAGTAGTATTTTCCCTCAGCCCCAGCATTTT.

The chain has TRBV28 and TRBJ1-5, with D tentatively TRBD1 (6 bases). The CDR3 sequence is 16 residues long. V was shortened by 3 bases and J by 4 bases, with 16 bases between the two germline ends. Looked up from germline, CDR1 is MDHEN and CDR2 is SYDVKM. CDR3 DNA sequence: TGTGCCAGCAGTTTCAAAGGGGGAACGTCTAATCAGCCCCAGCATTTT. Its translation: CASSFKGGTSNQPQHF.

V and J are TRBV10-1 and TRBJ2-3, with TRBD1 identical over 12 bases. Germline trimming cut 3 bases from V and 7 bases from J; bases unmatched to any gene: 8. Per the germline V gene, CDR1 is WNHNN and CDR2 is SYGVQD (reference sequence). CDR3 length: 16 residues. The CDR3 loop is CASSDSGTGGRNTQYF. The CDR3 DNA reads TGCGCCAGCAGTGATTCCGGGACAGGGGGCCGAAATACGCAGTATTTT.

CDR3 coding DNA: TGTGCCAGTAGTATACTCCCCAGGGGGCATACCTCCGAGCAGTACTTC. Translating it yields CASSILPRGHTSEQYF. The chain uses TRBV19 and TRBJ2-7, with 8 bases identical to TRBD1. Germline CDR1 is LNHDA and CDR2 is SQIVND (reference sequence). The ends lost 2 bases at V and 6 bases at J; junction bases unmatched: 12. The CDR3 sequence is 16 residues long.

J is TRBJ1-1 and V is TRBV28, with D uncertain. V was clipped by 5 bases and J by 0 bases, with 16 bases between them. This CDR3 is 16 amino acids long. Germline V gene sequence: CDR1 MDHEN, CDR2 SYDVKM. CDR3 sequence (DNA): TGTGCCAGCAGTCCCCGGGCTCGCAGACTGAACACTGAAGCTTTCTTT. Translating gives CASSPRARRLNTEAFF.

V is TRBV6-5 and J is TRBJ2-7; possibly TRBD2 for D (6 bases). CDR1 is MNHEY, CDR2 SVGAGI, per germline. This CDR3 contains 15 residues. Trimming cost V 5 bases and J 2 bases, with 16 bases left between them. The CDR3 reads CASSTTTSGAYEQYF. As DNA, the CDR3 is TGTGCCAGCAGTACCACTACATCGGGGGCCTACGAGCAGTACTTC.

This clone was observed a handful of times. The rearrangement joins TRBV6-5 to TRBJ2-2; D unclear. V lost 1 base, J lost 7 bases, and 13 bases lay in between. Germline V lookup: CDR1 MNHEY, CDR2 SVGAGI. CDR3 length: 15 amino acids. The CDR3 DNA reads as TGTGCCAGCAGTTACTTGGGCGGTAGTAGCGGGGAGCTGTTTTTT. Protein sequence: CASSYLGGSSGELFF.

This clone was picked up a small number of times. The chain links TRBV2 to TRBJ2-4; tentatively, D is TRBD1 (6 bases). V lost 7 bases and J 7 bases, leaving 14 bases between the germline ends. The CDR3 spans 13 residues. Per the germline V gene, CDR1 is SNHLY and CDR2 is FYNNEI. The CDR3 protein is CASNEDRFNIQYF. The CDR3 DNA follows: TGTGCCAGCAACGAAGACAGGTTCAACATTCAGTACTTC.

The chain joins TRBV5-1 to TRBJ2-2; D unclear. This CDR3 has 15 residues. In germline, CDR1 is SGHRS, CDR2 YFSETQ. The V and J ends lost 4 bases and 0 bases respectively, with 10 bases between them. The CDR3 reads CASSPPFTNTGELFF. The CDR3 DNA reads TGCGCCAGCAGCCCCCCTTTTACGAACACCGGGGAGCTGTTTTTT.

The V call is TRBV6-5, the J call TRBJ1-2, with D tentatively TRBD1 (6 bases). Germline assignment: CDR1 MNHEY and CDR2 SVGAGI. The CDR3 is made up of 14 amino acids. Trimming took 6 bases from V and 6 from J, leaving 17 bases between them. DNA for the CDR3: TGTGCCAGCAGGGACTCACAGGGTGGGGATGGCTACACCTTC. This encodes CASRDSQGGDGYTF.

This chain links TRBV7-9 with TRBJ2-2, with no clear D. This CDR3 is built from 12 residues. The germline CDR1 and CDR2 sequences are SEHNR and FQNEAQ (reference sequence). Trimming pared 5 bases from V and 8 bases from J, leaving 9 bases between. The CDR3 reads CASSQSQGELFF. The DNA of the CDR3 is TGTGCCAGCAGCCAGTCTCAGGGGGAGCTGTTTTTT.

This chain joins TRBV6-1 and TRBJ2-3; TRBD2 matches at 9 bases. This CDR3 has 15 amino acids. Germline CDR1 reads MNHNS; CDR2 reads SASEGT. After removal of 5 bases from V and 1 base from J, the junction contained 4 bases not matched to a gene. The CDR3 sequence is CASSTKRGGTDTQYF. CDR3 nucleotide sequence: TGTGCCAGCAGTACAAAGCGGGGGGGCACAGATACGCAGTATTTT.

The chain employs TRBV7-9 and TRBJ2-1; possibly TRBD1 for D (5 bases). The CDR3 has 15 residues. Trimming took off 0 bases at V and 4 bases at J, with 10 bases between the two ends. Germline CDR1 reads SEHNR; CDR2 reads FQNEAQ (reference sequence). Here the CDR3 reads CASSLAQGRYNEQFF. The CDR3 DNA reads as TGTGCCAGCAGCTTAGCTCAGGGCCGTTACAATGAGCAGTTCTTC.

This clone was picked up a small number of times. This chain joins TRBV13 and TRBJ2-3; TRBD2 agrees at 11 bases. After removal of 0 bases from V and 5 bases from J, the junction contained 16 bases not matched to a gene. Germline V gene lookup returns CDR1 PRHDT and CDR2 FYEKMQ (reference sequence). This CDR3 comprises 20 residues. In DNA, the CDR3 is TGTGCCAGCAGCTTAGGGCGACATCGATTAGCGGGGGGGCAGGTAGATACGCAGTATTTT. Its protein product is CASSLGRHRLAGGQVDTQYF.

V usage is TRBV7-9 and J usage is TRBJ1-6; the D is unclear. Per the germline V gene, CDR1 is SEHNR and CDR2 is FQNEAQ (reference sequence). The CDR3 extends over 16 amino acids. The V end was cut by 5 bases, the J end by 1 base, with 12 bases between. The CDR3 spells CASSPIEGSYNSPLHF. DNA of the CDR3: TGTGCCAGCAGCCCGATTGAGGGATCCTATAATTCACCCCTCCACTTT.